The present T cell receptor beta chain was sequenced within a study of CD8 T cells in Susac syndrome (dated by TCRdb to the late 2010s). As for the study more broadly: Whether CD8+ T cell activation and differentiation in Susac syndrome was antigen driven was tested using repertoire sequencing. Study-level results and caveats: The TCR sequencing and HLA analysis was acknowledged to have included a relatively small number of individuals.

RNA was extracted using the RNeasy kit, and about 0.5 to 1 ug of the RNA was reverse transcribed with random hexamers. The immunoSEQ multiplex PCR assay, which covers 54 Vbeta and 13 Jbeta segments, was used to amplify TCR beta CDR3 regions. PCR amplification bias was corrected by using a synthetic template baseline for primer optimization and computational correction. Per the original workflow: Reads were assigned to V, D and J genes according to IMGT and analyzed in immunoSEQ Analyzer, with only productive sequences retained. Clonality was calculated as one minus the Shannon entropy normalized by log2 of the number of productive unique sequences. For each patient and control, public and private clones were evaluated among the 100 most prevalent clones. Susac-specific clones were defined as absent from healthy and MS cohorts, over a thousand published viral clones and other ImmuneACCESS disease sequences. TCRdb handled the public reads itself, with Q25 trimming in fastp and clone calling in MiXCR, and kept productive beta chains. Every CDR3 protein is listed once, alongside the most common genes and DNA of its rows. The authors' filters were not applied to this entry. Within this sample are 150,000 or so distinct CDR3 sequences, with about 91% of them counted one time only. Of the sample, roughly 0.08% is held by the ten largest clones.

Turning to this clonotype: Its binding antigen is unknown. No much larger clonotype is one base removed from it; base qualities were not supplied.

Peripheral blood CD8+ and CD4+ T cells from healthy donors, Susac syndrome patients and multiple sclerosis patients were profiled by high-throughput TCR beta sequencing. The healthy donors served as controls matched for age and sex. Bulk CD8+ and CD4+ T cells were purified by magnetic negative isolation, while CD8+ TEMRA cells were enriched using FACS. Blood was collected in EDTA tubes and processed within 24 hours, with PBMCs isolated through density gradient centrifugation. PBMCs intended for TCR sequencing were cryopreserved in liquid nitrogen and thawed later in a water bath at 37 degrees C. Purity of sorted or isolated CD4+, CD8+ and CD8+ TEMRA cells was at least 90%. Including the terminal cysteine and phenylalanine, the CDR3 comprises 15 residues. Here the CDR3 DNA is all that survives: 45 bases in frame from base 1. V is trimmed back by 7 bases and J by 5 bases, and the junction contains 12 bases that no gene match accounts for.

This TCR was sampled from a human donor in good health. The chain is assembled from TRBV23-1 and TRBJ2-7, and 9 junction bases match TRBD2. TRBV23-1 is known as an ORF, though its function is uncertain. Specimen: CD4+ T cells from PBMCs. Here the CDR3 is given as CASTPGREGINEQYF. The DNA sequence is TGCGCCAGCACTCCGGGGCGGGAGGGCATCAACGAGCAGTACTTC.